The next 6 T cell receptor beta chains were all read from a single sample in a study of T cell repertoires in cytomegalovirus infection. Each CDR3 protein is one row after TCRdb ran MiXCR on the reads. The data show nearly 550,000 distinct CDR3 sequences, about 15% seen once. Specimen: CD8+ T cells from PBMCs. The receptors derive from a human donor in good health (CMV status not recorded). Some clones in this sample may be carry-over from other donors' samples.

This clonotype was detected many times. V gene TRBV7-2 combines with J gene TRBJ1-1, with TRBD1 as a possible D gene (6 bases). Germline CDR1 SGHTA, CDR2 FQGNSA. V gave up 1 base and J gave up 6 bases, with 15 bases separating them. The CDR3 totals 15 residues. CDR3 residues: CASSLGGGPSAEAFF. CDR3 bases: TGTGCCAGCAGCTTAGGGGGGGGCCCGAGCGCTGAAGCTTTCTTT. Full variable domain (missing parts from reference TRBV7-2 and TRBJ1-1): GAGVSQSPSNKVTEKGKDVELRCDPISGHTALYWYRQSLGQGLEFLIYFQGNSAPDKSGLPSDRFSAERTGGSVSTLTIQRTQQEDSAVYLCASSLGGGPSAEAFFGQGTRLTVV.

In its sample, this clonotype was seen many times. J is TRBJ2-5 and V is TRBV6-1, with 13 positions matching TRBD2. Germline V CDR1 and CDR2: MNHNS, SASEGT. This CDR3 has 18 amino acids. V gave up 5 bases and J gave up 5 bases; unmatched junction bases: 14. CDR3 DNA sequence: TGTGCCAGCAGTCCCGGACTAGCGGGAGTAACCCCGGAGGAGACCCAGTACTTC. Translated: CASSPGLAGVTPEETQYF.

This chain connects TRBV18 to TRBJ2-5; TRBD2 matches at 7 bases. V was pared by 6 bases and J by 4 bases, with 11 bases of the junction left unmatched. CDR1 and CDR2 (germline): KGHSH, LQKENI. The CDR3 runs 15 residues. CDR3 coding DNA: TGTGCCAGCTCGCAGCCGGGACTACGGAGAGAGACCCAGTACTTC. Protein: CASSQPGLRRETQYF.

The genes are TRBV6-1 and TRBJ2-5; 8 nucleotides agree with TRBD1. There are 14 residues in the CDR3. The V segment lost 7 bases and the J segment 4 bases; nucleotides outside the gene matches: 8. Germline assignment: CDR1 MNHNS and CDR2 SASEGT. CDR3 bases: TGTGCCAGCAAACGGACAGGGAGTCGAGAGACCCAGTACTTC. This translates into CASKRTGSRETQYF.

Worth noting for this clonotype: Being one base from a much bigger clone, this may be a read error. J is TRBJ2-7 and V is TRBV12-5; D tentatively reads TRBD1 or TRBD2 (5 bases each). CDR1 is LGHNT, CDR2 FRNRAP, per germline. The CDR3 has 14 amino acids. CDR3 nucleotides: TGTGCTGGTGGACTCGGGACGAGTGCCTACGAGCAGTACTTC. Translation: CAGGLGTSAYEQYF.

The chain combines TRBV9 with TRBJ2-1; 9 bases map to TRBD2. The V segment lost 4 bases and the J segment 5 bases; nucleotides outside the gene matches: 13. The CDR3 contains 17 residues. From germline, CDR1 is SGDLS and CDR2 YYNGEE. As DNA, the CDR3 is TGTGCCAGCAGCCGCTCTTCGAGGACTAGCGAGGACAATGAGCAGTTCTTC. Translation: CASSRSSRTSEDNEQFF.